The clone carrying this T cell receptor (beta chain) was observed a few times. The CDR3 covers 14 residues. The ends lost 3 bases at V and 7 bases at J; junction bases unmatched: 6. MiXCR, run by TCRdb on the PCR reads, gives a single entry per CDR3 protein. The sample lists 9,500 to 14,000 distinct CDR3 sequences; approximately 24% were seen once. These data belong to a study of immune characterization of retroperitoneal liposarcoma. The receptor's source is a female donor with retroperitoneal liposarcoma. The V gene is TRBV12-3 or TRBV12-4, the J gene TRBJ2-1; 7 bases map to TRBD1. Source material: blood. Written as DNA, the CDR3 is TGTGCCAGCAGTTTGGCAGGGGGTAGGAATGAGCAGTTCTTC. This codes for CASSLAGGRNEQFF.